These T cell receptor beta chains were read from a single sample in a study of CD8+CD57+ T cells in acquired aplastic anemia. From the reads, TCRdb called clonotypes with MiXCR, one entry per CDR3 protein. The table includes about 270,000 distinct CDR3 sequences, 82% detected once. Sequences were obtained from sorted CD4+, CD8+, or CD8+CD57+ T cells (not recorded which) from PBMCs. The receptors come from a human donor with aplastic anemia. Each CDR3 is given with its conserved first and last residue. The D gene is left open where the match is weak. Size values are once, few and many counts, or a class for expanded clones, and some rows have none.

j_call | clone_size | d_call | v_call | cdr3_aa | cdr3_nt
TRBJ1-3 | - | - | TRBV10-3 | CASSQGQLLSGNTIYF | TGTGCCAGCAGCCAGGGACAACTTCTCTCTGGAAACACCATATATTTT
TRBJ2-1 | once | TRBD1 | TRBV7-8 | CASSFGQGAEKLVQFF | TGTGCCAGCAGCTTCGGACAGGGAGCGGAAAAACTGGTTCAGTTCTTC
TRBJ2-5 | - | TRBD2 | TRBV20-1 | CSARFSGLAYETQYF | TGCAGTGCTAGATTTTCGGGACTAGCGTACGAGACCCAGTACTTC
TRBJ2-3 | - | TRBD1 | TRBV9 | CASSNRGTGTDTHF | TGTGCCAGCAGCAACCGTGGGACAGGCACAGATACGCATTTT
TRBJ1-6 | once | - | TRBV7-9 | CASSSALVYNSPLHF | TGTGCCAGCAGTTCGGCCCTTGTCTATAATTCACCCCTCCACTTT
TRBJ2-3 | - | - | TRBV9 | CASSVQGGADTQYF | TGTGCCAGCAGCGTACAGGGAGGTGCCGATACCCAGTATTTT
TRBJ2-3 | few | - | TRBV5-6 | CASSYWQDTQYF | TGTGCCAGCAGTTATTGGCAGGATACGCAGTATTTT
TRBJ2-3 | - | - | TRBV7-3 | CASANGGKAAQHF | TGTGCCAGCGCAAACGGGGGCAAAGCCGCGCAACATTTT
TRBJ1-1 | - | - | TRBV7-2 | CASSLVGQGVTNTEAFF | TGCGCCAGCAGCTTAGTAGGTCAGGGAGTTACGAACACTGAAGCTTTCTTT
TRBJ2-1 | - | TRBD1 | TRBV5-4 | CASSLDRGRSEQFF | TGTGCCAGCAGCTTGGACAGGGGACGGAGTGAGCAGTTCTTC
TRBJ1-3 | - | - | TRBV2 | CASSEGGGNAIYF | TGTGCCAGCAGTGAAGGGGGGGGAAACGCCATATATTTT
TRBJ2-1 | - | - | TRBV15 | CATSIQSSQESEEQFF | TGTGCCACCAGCATACAAAGCAGCCAGGAGAGCGAGGAGCAGTTCTTC
TRBJ2-2 | - | - | TRBV6-6 | CASAETGELFF | TGTGCCAGCGCGGAGACAGGGGAGCTGTTTTTT
TRBJ2-1 | - | - | TRBV5-5 | CATSRGRQGGNEQFF | TGTGCCACCAGCAGAGGCAGGCAGGGGGGGAATGAGCAGTTCTTC
TRBJ1-6 | - | TRBD1 | TRBV19 | CASRMTGASNSPLHF | TGTGCCAGCAGAATGACAGGGGCTTCGAATTCACCCCTCCACTTT
TRBJ2-3 | few | TRBD1 | TRBV7-3 | CAGQGASDTQYF | TGTGCCGGACAGGGGGCGTCAGATACGCAGTATTTT
TRBJ2-7 | few | TRBD1 | TRBV11-1 | CASRRLDRADEQYF | TGTGCCAGCAGACGATTGGACAGGGCGGACGAGCAGTACTTC
TRBJ2-3 | many | TRBD2 | TRBV5-6 | CASGLGGADTQYF | TGTGCCAGCGGCTTGGGGGGGGCAGATACGCAGTATTTT
TRBJ2-2 | - | - | TRBV24-1 | CATSDFNRDTGELFF | TGTGCCACCAGTGATTTCAACAGGGACACCGGGGAGCTGTTTTTT
TRBJ2-7 | - | - | TRBV2 | CASSEKWMYEQYF | TGTGCCAGCAGTGAGAAATGGATGTACGAGCAGTACTTC
TRBJ2-1 | - | - | TRBV5-5 | CASRIDPGNGQDEQFF | TGTGCCAGCAGGATCGATCCCGGAAACGGTCAGGATGAGCAGTTCTTC
TRBJ1-1 | - | TRBD1 | TRBV5-4 | CASSFTRTGYTEAFF | TGTGCCAGCAGCTTTACTCGGACAGGGTACACTGAAGCTTTCTTT
TRBJ2-3 | - | TRBD2 | TRBV7-9 | CASRGAGGPAKEQF | TGTGCCAGCAGGGGGGCGGGGGGTCCCGCTAAGGAGCAGTTT
TRBJ1-2 | - | - | TRBV2 | CAGRRGGGDDYGYAF | TGTGCCGGCAGGCGGGGGGGGGGGGATGACTATGGCTACGCCTTC
TRBJ2-1 | - | - | TRBV24-1 | CATRHKQTGSLSF | TGTGCCACCAGACACAAACAAACAGGAAGTCTGTCCTTC
TRBJ2-3 | - | - | TRBV7-2 | CASSLQPDGTAQYF | TGTGCCAGCAGCTTACAGCCAGACGGCACTGCCCAGTATTTT
TRBJ2-7 | - | - | TRBV7-3 | CASSPPGTCAETHF | TGTGCCAGCAGCCCACCGGGGACCTGCGCAGAGACCCACTTC